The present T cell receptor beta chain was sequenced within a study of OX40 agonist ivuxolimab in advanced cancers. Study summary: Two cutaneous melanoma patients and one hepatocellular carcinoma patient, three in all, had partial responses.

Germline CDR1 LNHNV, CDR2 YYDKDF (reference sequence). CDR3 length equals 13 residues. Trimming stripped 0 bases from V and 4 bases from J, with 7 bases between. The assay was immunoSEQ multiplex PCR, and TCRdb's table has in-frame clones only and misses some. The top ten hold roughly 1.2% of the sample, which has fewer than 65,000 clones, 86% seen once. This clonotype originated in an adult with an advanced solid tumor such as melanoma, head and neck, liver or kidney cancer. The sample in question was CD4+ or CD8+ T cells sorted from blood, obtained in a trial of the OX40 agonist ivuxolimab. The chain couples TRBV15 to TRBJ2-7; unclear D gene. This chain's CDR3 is CATSRELEYEQYF. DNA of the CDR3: TGTGCCACCAGCAGAGAACTTGAATACGAGCAGTACTTC.